A single sample is the source of the 12 T cell receptor beta chains below, sequenced in a study of neoadjuvant nivolumab and ipilimumab in lung cancer. Repertoires were generated with immunoSEQ multiplex PCR, while TCRdb's copy carries only in-frame clones and drops some. The table lists around 7,500 clones, roughly 88% of them singletons, with roughly 4.5% in the top ten. This material consisted of tumor tissue, taken after neoadjuvant nivolumab, alone or with ipilimumab, at or shortly before surgery. The receptors come from an adult with non-small cell lung cancer.

This sequence joins TRBV10-3 and TRBJ2-7, with TRBD2 identical over 7 bases. Losses at the gene ends were 6 bases for V and 0 bases for J; bases not matched to a gene: 5. Germline values: CDR1 ENHRY, CDR2 SYGVKD. CDR3 size: 14 residues. For the CDR3, the DNA is TGTGCCATCAGGGCTAGCGGCCTCTCCTACGAGCAGTACTTC. This encodes CAIRASGLSYEQYF.

The chain links TRBV11-3 to TRBJ2-1; 7 bases map to TRBD1. J was trimmed by 6 bases and V by 1 base; bases with no gene match: 0. Looked up from germline, CDR1 is SGHNT and CDR2 is YENEEA. The CDR3 is made up of 13 amino acids. CDR3 bases: TGTGCCAGCAGCTTAGGACAGGGCAATGAGCAGTTCTTC. It is translated as CASSLGQGNEQFF.

This rearrangement joins TRBV29-1 to TRBJ1-6; tentatively, D is TRBD1 (5 bases). Trimming left V 7 bases short and J 4 bases short, with 11 bases between. There are 13 residues in the CDR3. Germline V CDR1 and CDR2: SQVTM, ANQGSEA. CDR3 amino acids: CSARDGYNSPLHF. CDR3 sequence (DNA): TGCAGCGCGCGGGACGGATATAATTCACCCCTCCACTTT.

V is TRBV2 and J is TRBJ2-7; D gene unclear. Trimming took 4 bases from V and 5 from J, leaving 12 bases between them. There are 13 residues in the CDR3. Germline V lookup: CDR1 SNHLY, CDR2 FYNNEI. The CDR3 DNA reads TGTGCCAGCAGTGTGTTTAGTACTGACGAGCAGTACTTC. This encodes CASSVFSTDEQYF.

The CDR3 nucleotides are TGCGCCAGCAGCCCTACTAGCGGGGGGCCGAAAAGATACAATGAGCAGTTCTTC. Residues: CASSPTSGGPKRYNEQFF. V and J are TRBV5-1 and TRBJ2-1; 12 nucleotides agree with TRBD2. Germline CDR1 SGHRS, CDR2 YFSETQ. This CDR3 spans 18 amino acids. The trim removed 4 bases at V and 4 bases at J, leaving 12 bases unmatched.

The chain recombines TRBV5-1 with TRBJ2-7; D perhaps matches TRBD1 (6 bases). V shed 6 bases and J shed 3 bases, with 19 bases lying between them. Germline CDR1 SGHRS, CDR2 YFSETQ. The CDR3 is 15 residues long. The CDR3 DNA follows: TGCGCCAGCACCCTCGGGACACCGAAGGACTACGAGCAGTACTTC. Its protein is CASTLGTPKDYEQYF. The variable domain in full, completed from reference TRBV5-1 and TRBJ2-7, reads KAGVTQTPRYLIKTRGQQVTLSCSPISGHRSVSWYQQTPGQGLQFLFEYFSETQRNKGNFPGRFSGRQFSNSRSEMNVSTLELGDSALYLCASTLGTPKDYEQYFGPGTRLTVT.

This sequence joins TRBV6-4 and TRBJ1-1; D gene ambiguous. V gave up 6 bases and J gave up 5 bases, with 13 bases separating them. The V gene's germline CDR1 is MRHNA and CDR2 SNTAGT. The length of the CDR3 is 13 residues. The CDR3 DNA reads TGTGCCAGCAGCCCAAAGGGTCGGACTGAAGCTTTCTTT. The encoded protein is CASSPKGRTEAFF.

V is TRBV2 and J is TRBJ2-7, with 8 bases fitting TRBD2. V lost 3 bases, J lost 0 bases, and 1 base stayed unmatched. Germline V gene data show CDR1 as SNHLY and CDR2 as FYNNEI. CDR3 size: 14 residues. The CDR3 here is CASSETSVSYEQYF. The CDR3 nucleotides read TGTGCCAGCAGTGAGACTAGCGTCTCCTACGAGCAGTACTTC.

J is TRBJ1-5 and V is TRBV6-5; TRBD1 is a possible D gene (6 bases). Trimming took 6 bases from V and 6 from J, leaving 15 bases between them. Germline loops: CDR1 MNHEY, CDR2 SVGAGI. This CDR3 region has 14 residues. CDR3 sequence: CASSLRGATQPQHF. The CDR3 DNA reads TGTGCCAGCAGCCTCCGGGGGGCCACTCAGCCCCAGCATTTT.

This clone appeared a single time. The V gene is TRBV6-5, the J gene TRBJ1-1; D possibly corresponds to TRBD1 (6 bases). Germline V gene sequence: CDR1 MNHEY, CDR2 SVGAGI. V was shortened by 1 base and J by 5 bases, with 14 bases between the two germline ends. The CDR3 sequence is 15 residues long. CDR3 amino acids: CASSYYVRGGTEAFF. Here the CDR3 DNA reads TGTGCCAGCAGTTACTATGTCAGGGGTGGTACTGAAGCTTTCTTT.

V is TRBV29-1 and J is TRBJ2-7; 11 nucleotides align to TRBD2. V was pared by 6 bases and J by 3 bases, with 7 bases of the junction left unmatched. The CDR3 loop spans 14 amino acids. CDR1 and CDR2 from the germline V gene are SQVTM and ANQGSEA. Here the CDR3 DNA reads TGCAGCGTCGCCGGGACTAGCGGATTCTACGAGCAGTACTTC. Encoded protein: CSVAGTSGFYEQYF.

V gene TRBV6-1 combines with J gene TRBJ1-3; TRBD1 is a possible D gene (6 bases). Trimming shortened V by 8 bases and J by 2 bases, and 13 bases separated the two germline ends. CDR3 length equals 14 residues. Germline loops: CDR1 MNHNS, CDR2 SASEGT. Here the CDR3 DNA reads TGTGCCAGCTATAACAGGGATGCTGGAAACACCATATATTTT. The encoded protein is CASYNRDAGNTIYF.